A single sample is the source of the 32 T cell receptor beta chains below, sequenced in a study of low-dose radiotherapy and immunotherapy resistance in tumors. Time point noted: before trial treatment. Over about 18 PCR cycles, TCRs were amplified from a constant-region primer and V-primer adapter. TCRdb called the reads again in MiXCR, with one record for every CDR3 protein. The sample contains under 60,000 distinct CDR3 sequences, approximately 10% of which appear only once. Specimen: PBMCs, collected before treatment. The receptor set was obtained from a female donor with ovarian cancer.

This clonotype is judged medium-sized. Germline and junction disagree at one end, which may indicate a read error. The V call is TRBV5-1, the J call TRBJ1-2; the D gene is possibly TRBD1 (6 bases). This CDR3 comprises 13 residues. The germline V gene has CDR1 SGHRS and CDR2 YFSETQ. CDR3 sequence (DNA): TGTGCCAGCAGCTTGGTGCAGGGGCAAGGCTACACCTTC. Protein: CASSLVQGQGYTF.

This clonotype came up many times. The V call is TRBV2, the J call TRBJ2-1; D remains unclear. Deletions cut 8 bases from V and 0 bases from J, with 11 bases between. Per the germline V gene, CDR1 is SNHLY and CDR2 is FYNNEI. The CDR3 has 14 amino acids. The CDR3 DNA is TGTGCCAGCTCCACGGGCCTCTCCTACAATGAGCAGTTCTTC. Translated: CASSTGLSYNEQFF.

This clonotype was picked up many times. V is TRBV7-8 and J is TRBJ1-1; 8 nucleotides align to TRBD1. The germline gives CDR1 SGHVS, CDR2 FQNEAQ. The CDR3 covers 14 residues. V gave up 1 base and J gave up 6 bases; unmatched junction bases: 4. The CDR3 is CASSLGEDRAEAFF. CDR3 nucleotide sequence: TGTGCCAGCAGCTTAGGCGAGGACAGGGCTGAAGCTTTCTTT.

With regard to this clonotype: A read error likely explains this, since a far larger clone differs by one base. V gene TRBV24-1 combines with J gene TRBJ2-7, with D possibly matching TRBD2 (6 bases). Germline CDR1 and CDR2: KGHDR and SFDVKD. CDR3 length equals 15 residues. The V and J ends lost 3 bases and 2 bases respectively, with 13 bases between them. The CDR3: CATSDPGLGAYEQYF. CDR3 bases: TGTGCCACCAGTGATCCGGGACTGGGGGCCTACGAGCAGTACTTC.

This clonotype was observed at least ten times. The gene calls are TRBV2 and TRBJ2-3; TRBD2 aligns across 8 bases. The CDR3 contains 15 residues. Trimming cost V 4 bases and J 5 bases; bases outside gene matches: 8. Germline CDR1 and CDR2: SNHLY and FYNNEI. The CDR3 region is CASSGSGSIIDTQYF. The CDR3 DNA follows: TGTGCCAGCAGTGGAAGCGGGAGCATTATAGATACGCAGTATTTT. Supplemented by reference TRBV2 and TRBJ2-3, the full variable domain reads EPEVTQTPSHQVTQMGQEVILRCVPISNHLYFYWYRQILGQKVEFLVSFYNNEISEKSEIFDDQFSVERPDGSNFTLKIRSTKLEDSAMYFCASSGSGSIIDTQYFGPGTRLTVL.

This clonotype was picked up many times. V gene TRBV4-1 combines with J gene TRBJ2-1; 11 positions agree with TRBD1. Germline loops: CDR1 MGHRA, CDR2 YSYEKL. The length of the CDR3 is 18 residues. With V trimmed by 0 bases and J by 9 bases, 13 bases remained unmatched. CDR3 sequence: CASSQEGTDRGHLSEQFF. In DNA, the CDR3 is TGCGCCAGCAGCCAAGAAGGAACGGACAGGGGGCACTTAAGTGAGCAGTTCTTC.

This clonotype has at least ten counts. The J gene is TRBJ2-7, the V gene TRBV21-1; the table assigns TRBD1, which was not confirmed against the DNA. TRBV21-1 is a pseudogene locus. This CDR3 is built from 15 residues. The CDR3 DNA sequence: TGTGCCAGCAGCAAAGCGTTGCTTCCCGCCTACGAGCAGTACTTC. This translates into CASSKALLPAYEQYF.

This clonotype was observed a handful of times. V gene TRBV4-1 combines with J gene TRBJ1-2; 7 bases map to TRBD1. The CDR3 has 16 residues. The germline CDR1 and CDR2 sequences are MGHRA and YSYEKL. After removal of 2 bases from V and 8 bases from J, the junction contained 14 bases not matched to a gene. The CDR3 region has the DNA TGCGCCAGCAGCCAATATCCGGGACAGCGAAGAAGAGGCTACACCTTC. It specifies CASSQYPGQRRRGYTF.

This clonotype was seen ten or more times. The chain is built from TRBV6-6 and TRBJ2-3, with no clear D. Trimming stripped 5 bases from V and 1 base from J, with 10 bases between. Germline assignment: CDR1 MNHNY and CDR2 SVGAGI (reference sequence). The length of the CDR3 is 14 residues. The CDR3 here is CASSIPGGTDTQYF. The CDR3 DNA sequence: TGTGCCAGCAGTATTCCGGGTGGCACAGATACGCAGTATTTT.

This clonotype was detected many times. The chain carries TRBV28 and TRBJ1-1; tentative D call: TRBD1 (6 bases). This CDR3 has 15 amino acids. Trimming took off 7 bases at V and 1 base at J, with 16 bases between the two ends. Germline CDR1 is MDHEN and CDR2 is SYDVKM. CDR3 region: CASNLPGHTNTEAFF. For the CDR3, the DNA is TGTGCCAGCAACTTGCCGGGACACACGAACACTGAAGCTTTCTTT.

This CDR3 is CAINLGPGTDEQFF. Written as DNA, the CDR3 is TGTGCCATCAATCTGGGACCCGGGACCGATGAGCAGTTCTTC. The rearrangement uses TRBV10-3 and TRBJ2-1; D may match TRBD1 or TRBD2 (5 bases each). Germline CDR1 ENHRY, CDR2 SYGVKD. The CDR3 sequence is 14 residues long. V shed 7 bases and J shed 8 bases, with 18 bases lying between them.

At least ten counts were recorded for this clonotype. J is TRBJ1-2 and V is TRBV4-1; 8 bases are a match to TRBD1. Germline trimming cut 2 bases from V and 4 bases from J; bases unmatched to any gene: 6. This CDR3 has 15 residues. The germline V gene encodes CDR1 MGHRA and CDR2 YSYEKL. The CDR3, as DNA: TGCGCCAGCAGCCAACAGACAGGGGCTGGCTATGGCTACACCTTC. It yields the protein CASSQQTGAGYGYTF.

This clonotype occurred many times. This rearrangement joins TRBV13 to TRBJ2-2; D gene ambiguous. The germline V gene has CDR1 PRHDT and CDR2 FYEKMQ (reference sequence). Between the trimmed V and J ends, which lost 0 bases and 3 bases, there was a span of 11 bases. This CDR3 region has 16 residues. The CDR3 sequence: CASSLGRRAYTGELFF. For the CDR3, the DNA is TGTGCCAGCAGCTTAGGTCGGCGAGCCTACACCGGGGAGCTGTTTTTT.

This clonotype occurred many times. The junction does not match germline at one end; this may be a read error. The chain is built from TRBV4-1 and TRBJ2-7; 14 bases align to TRBD2. The length of the CDR3 is 16 residues. The V gene's germline CDR1 is MGHRA and CDR2 YSYEKL. CDR3 DNA: TGTGCCAGCAGCCAAGAGACTAGCGGGGGGGCTAATGAGCAGTACTTC. This encodes CASSQETSGGANEQYF.

This clonotype was counted many times. The chain couples TRBV4-3 to TRBJ2-1; the D is unclear. Germline CDR1 LGHNA, CDR2 YSLEER. The CDR3 is made up of 16 amino acids. The ends were cut back, 4 bases at V and 1 base at J, with 14 bases in the middle. The DNA for the CDR3 is TGCGCCAGCAGCCCCGGACGAGGATTTTCCTACAATGAGCAGTTCTTC. Protein product: CASSPGRGFSYNEQFF.

Worth noting for this clonotype: With a far larger clone one base away, a read error is the likely cause. This chain links TRBV10-3 with TRBJ2-1; D possibly corresponds to TRBD2 (5 bases). V lost 2 bases and J lost 13, with 9 bases in between. Germline V gene sequence: CDR1 ENHRY, CDR2 SYGVKD. The CDR3 length is 11 residues. In DNA form, the CDR3 reads TGTGCCATCAGTGAGGGGGAGACCCAGTTCTTC. Translation gives CAISEGETQFF.

In this sample, this clonotype turned up many times. The CDR3 region has the DNA TGTGCCAGCACCCCACAGGGGAGCGGGGTCGTGTACTTC. It specifies CASTPQGSGVVYF. This rearrangement joins TRBV2 to TRBJ2-5; either TRBD1 or TRBD2 may fit D (7 bases each). Deletions cut 7 bases from V and 13 bases from J, with 22 bases between. There are 13 residues in the CDR3. The germline V gene encodes CDR1 SNHLY and CDR2 FYNNEI. Complete variable domain (other parts from reference TRBV2 and TRBJ2-5): EPEVTQTPSHQVTQMGQEVILRCVPISNHLYFYWYRQILGQKVEFLVSFYNNEISEKSEIFDDQFSVERPDGSNFTLKIRSTKLEDSAMYFCASTPQGSGVVYFGPGTRLLVL.

This clonotype was counted at least ten times. The genes are TRBV19 and TRBJ1-1; 12 bases fit TRBD1. Germline V gene lookup returns CDR1 LNHDA and CDR2 SQIVND (reference sequence). This CDR3 contains 16 residues. V trimming: 5 bases; J trimming: 1 base; junction bases outside the gene matches: 5. CDR3 loop: CASSAGQGASNTEAFF. CDR3 sequence (DNA): TGTGCCAGTAGTGCGGGACAGGGGGCTTCGAACACTGAAGCTTTCTTT.

This clonotype was counted at least ten times. The rearrangement links TRBV20-1 to TRBJ2-1, with TRBD2 matching 8 bases. The trim removed 5 bases at V and 7 bases at J, leaving 10 bases unmatched. This CDR3 is 14 amino acids long. The germline gives CDR1 DFQATT, CDR2 SNEGSKA (reference sequence). CDR3 sequence (DNA): TGCAGTGCTCCATTGCGGGGGGTAGTTAATGAGCAGTTCTTC. Translation: CSAPLRGVVNEQFF.

This clonotype was found many times. The chain links TRBV5-1 to TRBJ2-1; D gene unclear. Trimming shortened V by 0 bases and J by 7 bases, and 8 bases separated the two germline ends. Per germline, CDR1 SGHRS and CDR2 YFSETQ. This CDR3 spans 13 amino acids. CDR3 residues: CASSLALGNEQFF. Here the CDR3 DNA reads TGCGCCAGCAGCTTGGCCCTGGGGAATGAGCAGTTCTTC.

This clonotype was observed at least ten times. This chain uses TRBV3-1 with TRBJ2-2; D uncertain. Trimming pared 3 bases from V and 6 bases from J, leaving 8 bases between. Germline V gene lookup returns CDR1 LGHDT and CDR2 YNNKEL (reference sequence). The CDR3 runs 13 residues. The CDR3 loop is CASSHSGAGELFF. Here the CDR3 DNA reads TGTGCCAGCAGCCATAGTGGTGCCGGGGAGCTGTTTTTT.

This clonotype was seen repeatedly, ten times or more. CDR3 sequence: CASSPDTAGNTEAFF. The CDR3 DNA sequence: TGCGCCAGCAGCCCGGATACGGCAGGAAACACTGAAGCTTTCTTT. The chain carries TRBV5-1 and TRBJ1-1, with unresolved D. CDR1 SGHRS and CDR2 YFSETQ come from the germline V gene. Trimming removed 4 bases from V and 2 bases from J, with 15 bases in between. This CDR3 is built from 15 residues.

There are many counts of this clonotype. The chain links TRBV2 to TRBJ1-2; 8 bases are shared with TRBD1. Per germline, CDR1 SNHLY and CDR2 FYNNEI. J gave up 6 bases and V 6 bases, and 3 bases lay outside the gene matches. The CDR3 covers 12 residues. CDR3 bases: TGTGCCAGCAGGTCGGACAGGGATGGCTACACCTTC. Translated: CASRSDRDGYTF.

This clonotype occurred many times. The chain recombines TRBV9 with TRBJ2-5, with 13 bases lining up with TRBD2. This CDR3 contains 17 residues. The V and J ends lost 3 bases and 0 bases, in that order; junction bases with no gene match: 5. The germline CDR1 and CDR2 sequences are SGDLS and YYNGEE. This chain's CDR3 is CASSAGLAGEYQETQYF. DNA of the CDR3: TGTGCCAGCAGCGCCGGACTAGCGGGGGAGTACCAAGAGACCCAGTACTTC. Complete variable domain (other parts from reference TRBV9 and TRBJ2-5): DSGVTQTPKHLITATGQRVTLRCSPRSGDLSVYWYQQSLDQGLQFLIQYYNGEERAKGNILERFSAQQFPDLHSELNLSSLELGDSALYFCASSAGLAGEYQETQYFGPGTRLLVL.

For this clonotype: A read error likely explains this, since a far larger clone differs by one base. This chain links TRBV6-8 with TRBJ2-5; 8 bases fit TRBD1. Germline CDR1 is MNHGY and CDR2 is SAAAGT. The CDR3 length is 15 residues. Trimming removed 6 bases from V and 4 bases from J; junction bases left unmatched: 10. The CDR3 is CASRPRDRWGETQYF. The CDR3 coding sequence is TGTGCCAGCAGGCCCCGGGACAGGTGGGGAGAGACCCAGTACTTC.

A word on this clonotype: A far larger clone is a single base away, which makes a read error likely. The J gene is TRBJ2-4, the V gene TRBV14, with D perhaps assigned TRBD1 or TRBD2 (5 bases each). Per germline, CDR1 SGHDN and CDR2 FVKESK. V dropped 1 base and J dropped 13 bases, with 35 bases sitting between them. This CDR3 spans 20 amino acids. CDR3 nucleotides: TGTGCCAGCAGCCAAGGTCGTATCGGGGTAGAGGGGAGCTCCTACAATGAGCAGTACTTC. The encoded protein is CASSQGRIGVEGSSYNEQYF.

This clonotype was detected ten times or more. The chain has TRBV19 and TRBJ2-7; the match to TRBD2 covers 12 bases. Trimming cost V 5 bases and J 3 bases; bases outside gene matches: 8. Germline V gene data show CDR1 as LNHDA and CDR2 as SQIVND (reference sequence). The CDR3 has 16 residues. CDR3 sequence: CASSLARTSGNYEQYF. The CDR3 region has the DNA TGTGCCAGTAGTCTGGCACGGACTAGCGGGAACTACGAGCAGTACTTC.

This clonotype occurred many times. CDR3 sequence: CASSYTGNEAFF. CDR3 coding DNA: TGTGCCAGCAGTTACACAGGAAATGAAGCTTTCTTT. The chain has TRBV6-5 and TRBJ1-1, with a weak D call TRBD1 (5 bases). This CDR3 is built from 12 residues. The V end was cut by 2 bases, the J end by 7 bases, with 8 bases between. Germline CDR1 reads MNHEY; CDR2 reads SVGAGI.

This clonotype has ten or more counts. The V and J genes are TRBV18 and TRBJ2-1; 8 bases line up with TRBD2. Trimming took 0 bases from V and 4 from J; bases not matched to a gene: 5. The CDR3 loop spans 16 amino acids. The germline V gene encodes CDR1 KGHSH and CDR2 LQKENI. DNA for the CDR3: TGTGCCAGCTCACCACCGACCGGGGGGGGTTACAATGAGCAGTTCTTC. Residues: CASSPPTGGGYNEQFF. Using reference TRBV18 and TRBJ2-1 for the parts outside the CDR3, the full variable domain is NAGVMQNPRHLVRRRGQEARLRCSPMKGHSHVYWYRQLPEEGLKFMVYLQKENIIDESGMPKERFSAEFPKEGPSILRIQQVVRGDSAAYFCASSPPTGGGYNEQFFGPGTRLTVL.

This clonotype is judged medium-sized. The J gene is TRBJ2-7, the V gene TRBV29-1; D tentatively reads TRBD1 or TRBD2 (5 bases each). CDR1 SQVTM and CDR2 ANQGSEA come from the germline V gene. Trimming removed 7 bases at V and 2 bases at J, with 12 bases between. This CDR3 is built from 12 residues. The CDR3 sequence is CSAGDGPYEQYF. CDR3 sequence (DNA): TGCAGCGCTGGGGACGGCCCCTACGAGCAGTACTTC.

This clonotype was detected ten times or more. The rearrangement links TRBV9 to TRBJ1-1, with TRBD1 matching 7 bases. Trimming cost V 3 bases and J 5 bases; bases outside gene matches: 10. This CDR3 has 15 residues. Germline CDR1 reads SGDLS; CDR2 reads YYNGEE. CDR3 loop: CASSAVAGGKTEAFF. The CDR3 DNA follows: TGTGCCAGCAGCGCAGTAGCAGGGGGTAAAACTGAAGCTTTCTTT.

This rearrangement joins TRBV24-1 to TRBJ2-5; D ambiguous. V was cut by 3 bases and J by 4 bases, with 11 bases left in between. The CDR3 consists of 14 residues. CDR1 KGHDR and CDR2 SFDVKD come from the germline V gene. The CDR3 here is CATSDTGRLETQYF. The CDR3 nucleotides are TGTGCCACCAGTGATACCGGACGGCTAGAGACCCAGTACTTC.